This T cell receptor beta chain was identified in a study of blood T cell repertoires in COVID-19 (dated by TCRdb to the early 2020s). Study-level background: The collaborator samples originated in the United States, Italy and Spain and spanned the acute and convalescent phases of COVID-19. The material from the prospective study consisted of cDNA or gDNA derived from T cells, B-cell-depleted T cells, or PBMCs. The dataset comprised deeply sampled blood TCRbeta repertoires from subjects exposed to, actively infected with, or recovered from COVID-19. A freely available public database, intended as a resource for researchers studying the immune response to SARS-CoV-2, is where the repertoires were released. The samples were drawn from the first 160 participants of the ongoing ImmuneRACE study and from 1,254 subjects provided by 6 global collaborators. Nearly every sample came with metadata listing a de-identified subject ID, COVID-19 status, age in years and sex. Where available, HLA class I and class II types were taken from metadata supplied by the sample provider and were not determined by assay-based typing.

The immunoSEQ Assay, a bias-controlled multiplex PCR, was used to amplify TCRbeta CDR3 regions from genomic DNA. The authors' analysis ran thus. The number of nucleated cells in each sample was estimated from the amplification of reference gene primers within the assay. To quantify the absolute abundance of each unique TCRbeta CDR3 rearrangement, sequence reads were collapsed and filtered. For each sample, productive Simpson clonality was calculated as the square root of Simpson's diversity index over productive rearrangements. Imported from immuneACCESS, the table was reduced by TCRdb to in-frame sequences with V and J called. These copies leave out some clones; in studies compared against another copy, an unresolved V gene accounts for under half, and the cause of the remainder is not known. V and J calls and clone size are copied from that table; D and trimming were computed from the DNA. The sample records fewer than 200,000 clones, 65% to 90% of which are singletons. The ten most abundant clones make up roughly 15% of the sample.

A remark on this clone: What antigen it recognizes has not been identified. Base qualities are missing; no much larger clone stands one base away.

Trimmed from V: 5 bases; trimmed from J: 1 base; junction bases lacking a gene match: 3. CDR1 and CDR2 (MNHEY, SVGAGI) derive from the germline V gene. From cysteine to phenylalanine, the CDR3 is 14 amino acids long. The sequence is cut down to CDR3 DNA, 42 bases in frame from base 1. In the prospective study, participants were about 18 to 95 years old, resided in around 25 geographic areas of the United States, and were enrolled through a virtual design. In the prospective study, cohorts were assigned on the basis of participant-reported clinical history obtained from a screening survey and a study questionnaire. ImmuneRACE Cohort 3 recovered participants were defined by two consecutive negative NP/OP PCR tests, healthcare professional clearance, or symptom resolution. In the prospective study, mobile phlebotomists collected whole blood, serum and a nasopharyngeal or oropharyngeal swab from each participant. Participants in the prospective study had the option to provide additional blood draws and questionnaires over a 2-month period. Before DNA extraction, prospective study blood samples were shipped either frozen or at room temperature.

What the work shows at the level of the full study, not this receptor alone: Clinical and demographic metadata were provided uncurated, with the amount varying by source and participant.

The sequence derives from a man aged 50-59 years who had recovered from COVID-19. Sequencing was done on a sample of PBMCs or T cells enriched from blood (not recorded which). This chain joins TRBV6-5 to TRBJ1-1; 8 of the junction bases match TRBD1. The nucleotide sequence is given as TGTGCCAGCAGTCTAGGGACAGGGAACACTGAAGCTTTCTTT. The encoded protein is CASSLGTGNTEAFF.